The 26 T cell receptor beta chains in this list originate from one sample, sequenced in a study of blood T cell repertoires in COVID-19. The data were produced by immunoSEQ multiplex PCR, yet TCRdb's version contains in-frame clones alone and is incomplete. The repertoire consists of some 80,000 clones, with less than 90% occurring once and the leading ten covering roughly 4%. The material sequenced was peripheral blood. Every receptor here comes from a man aged 50 to 59 with acute or convalescent COVID-19.

The chain couples TRBV5-6 to TRBJ2-1; TRBD2 aligns across 9 bases. Germline CDR1 SGHDT, CDR2 YYEEEE. The ends lost 4 bases at V and 4 bases at J; junction bases unmatched: 12. This CDR3 comprises 17 residues. CDR3 nucleotides: TGTGCCAGCAGCCATTCCCGGGGACTAGCAGAATACAATGAGCAGTTCTTC. Translating it yields CASSHSRGLAEYNEQFF.

The chain employs TRBV15 and TRBJ2-7, with a weak D call TRBD2 (6 bases). The CDR3 is 16 residues long. Germline CDR1 and CDR2: LNHNV and YYDKDF (reference sequence). Trimming left V 0 bases short and J 0 bases short, with 12 bases between. CDR3 coding DNA: TGTGCCACCAGCAGAGATAGCGGCCATCTCTCCTACGAGCAGTACTTC. Amino acid sequence: CATSRDSGHLSYEQYF.

The gene calls are TRBV29-1 and TRBJ1-2; no clear D. The V end lost 1 base, the J end lost 6 bases, and 6 bases lay between the germline ends. The CDR3 extends over 11 amino acids. The germline CDR1 and CDR2 sequences are SQVTM and ANQGSEA. The chain's CDR3 is CSVEGGDGYTF. The CDR3 DNA reads TGCAGCGTTGAAGGGGGAGATGGCTACACCTTC.

V is TRBV7-8 and J is TRBJ1-5; TRBD1 might be the D (6 bases). Germline V gene data show CDR1 as SGHVS and CDR2 as FQNEAQ. This CDR3 region has 14 residues. With 4 bases removed from V and 1 base from J, the gap between germline ends came to 8 bases. The CDR3 nucleotides are TGTGCCAGCAGCTACGACAGGAGCAATCAGCCCCAGCATTTT. Translating it yields CASSYDRSNQPQHF.

This clone has just a few counts. The chain recombines TRBV7-9 with TRBJ2-2, with a possible D match to TRBD1 (6 bases). The germline gives CDR1 SEHNR, CDR2 FQNEAQ (reference sequence). The V and J ends lost 5 bases and 5 bases respectively, with 9 bases between them. The CDR3 is made up of 13 amino acids. The CDR3 bases are TGTGCCAGCAGCGAACAGGGAACCGGGGAGCTGTTTTTT. Its translation: CASSEQGTGELFF.

V gene TRBV4-3 combines with J gene TRBJ1-3, with 7 bases matching TRBD1. The J segment lost 0 bases and the V segment lost 3 bases, leaving 20 bases of the junction unmatched. Germline CDR1 is LGHNA and CDR2 is YSLEER. The CDR3 has 21 amino acids. CDR3 protein: CASSHKDKSCRQGSSGNTIYF. As DNA, the CDR3 is TGCGCCAGCAGCCACAAAGATAAAAGCTGTAGACAGGGTTCCTCTGGAAACACCATATATTTT.

About this clone itself: This could be a read error, since a much larger clone is one nucleotide away. The chain has TRBV27 and TRBJ1-5; 12 bases are a match to TRBD1. Per germline, CDR1 MNHEY and CDR2 SMNVEV (reference sequence). The CDR3 consists of 15 residues. V gave up 6 bases and J gave up 5 bases; unmatched junction bases: 5. CDR3 DNA: TGTGCCAGCAGATCCGGGACAGGGGGCGATCAGCCCCAGCATTTT. Translating it yields CASRSGTGGDQPQHF.

The chain joins TRBV7-9 to TRBJ2-7; 8 nucleotides align to TRBD1. Trimming took 6 bases from V and 6 from J; bases not matched to a gene: 13. The germline V gene has CDR1 SEHNR and CDR2 FQNEAQ (reference sequence). CDR3 length: 15 residues. The CDR3 DNA follows: TGTGCCAGCAGGGGCGGACAGGGAAGGGTCTCCGAGCAGTACTTC. Translated, it gives CASRGGQGRVSEQYF.

This clone appeared a single time. The chain has TRBV2 and TRBJ2-7; TRBD2 is a possible D gene (5 bases). The CDR3 extends over 12 amino acids. V was clipped by 8 bases and J by 0 bases, with 8 bases between them. Germline CDR1 and CDR2: SNHLY and FYNNEI. The CDR3 region is CASEEDSYEQYF. CDR3 bases: TGTGCCAGCGAGGAGGACTCCTACGAGCAGTACTTC.

The rearrangement links TRBV21-1 to TRBJ1-5; the table's D call of TRBD1 was not tested on the DNA. TRBV21-1 counts as a pseudogene. The CDR3 is 18 amino acids. Written as DNA, the CDR3 is TGTGCCAGCAGCAAAAGGCATAACAGGGGGCTAAGCAATCAGCCCCAGCATTTT. It specifies CASSKRHNRGLSNQPQHF.

This chain connects TRBV9 to TRBJ2-2, with D tentatively TRBD1 (6 bases). The germline V gene has CDR1 SGDLS and CDR2 YYNGEE. This CDR3 spans 13 amino acids. Trimming cost V 5 bases and J 3 bases, with 8 bases left between them. The CDR3 loop reads CASRNRDTGELFF. The CDR3 nucleotides are TGTGCCAGCAGGAACAGGGACACCGGGGAGCTGTTTTTT.

This clone was observed a handful of times. V gene TRBV24-1 combines with J gene TRBJ2-7; 8 nucleotides align to TRBD1. The CDR3 has 16 amino acids. Trimming took 4 bases from V and 2 from J; bases not matched to a gene: 9. Germline lookup yields CDR1 KGHDR and CDR2 SFDVKD. The CDR3 DNA reads TGTGCCACCAGTGACAACGGACAGGGTGGCACCTACGAGCAGTACTTC. Encoded protein: CATSDNGQGGTYEQYF.

V gene TRBV7-9 combines with J gene TRBJ1-4; D call uncertain. The germline V gene encodes CDR1 SEHNR and CDR2 FQNEAQ (reference sequence). The CDR3 is 12 residues long. Trimming removed 5 bases from V and 14 bases from J, with 15 bases in between. The CDR3 sequence: CASSESDNPLFF. CDR3 DNA: TGTGCCAGCAGCGAATCCGACAACCCCCTGTTTTTT.

DNA of the CDR3: TGCGCCAGCAGCCCGGGACTAGCGGGAGTGACAGATACGCAGTATTTT. It codes for CASSPGLAGVTDTQYF. The J gene is TRBJ2-3, the V gene TRBV4-3, with TRBD2 matching 14 bases. Germline V CDR1 and CDR2: LGHNA, YSLEER. J was trimmed by 3 bases and V by 4 bases; bases with no gene match: 3. This CDR3 is 16 amino acids long.

The chain has TRBV30 and TRBJ1-3; no definite D call. V gave up 5 bases and J gave up 0 bases, with 8 bases separating them. The CDR3 has 13 amino acids. Germline CDR1 GTSNPN, CDR2 SVGIG (reference sequence). The CDR3 coding sequence is TGTGCCTGGGCCGGGGTCTCTGGAAACACCATATATTTT. Amino acid sequence: CAWAGVSGNTIYF. The full variable domain, its missing parts supplied by reference TRBV30 and TRBJ1-3, is SQTIHQWPATLVQPVGSPLSLECTVEGTSNPNLYWYRQAAGRGLQLLFYSVGIGQISSEVPQNLSASRPQDRQFILSSKKLLLSDSGFYLCAWAGVSGNTIYFGEGSWLTVV.

This chain links TRBV6-5 with TRBJ1-1; D gene ambiguous. Germline assignment: CDR1 MNHEY and CDR2 SVGAGI. V was clipped by 4 bases and J by 1 base, with 10 bases between them. The CDR3 covers 14 residues. CDR3 amino acids: CASSSFGENTEAFF. For the CDR3, the DNA is TGTGCCAGCAGTTCCTTCGGGGAGAACACTGAAGCTTTCTTT.

The V call is TRBV5-6, the J call TRBJ2-4, with 11 bases fitting TRBD2. After removal of 3 bases from V and 6 bases from J, the junction contained 5 bases not matched to a gene. The CDR3 covers 15 residues. Germline values: CDR1 SGHDT, CDR2 YYEEEE. The CDR3 sequence: CASSSGLAARNIQYF. The CDR3, as DNA: TGTGCCAGCAGCTCGGGACTAGCGGCGAGAAACATTCAGTACTTC.

The chain joins TRBV27 to TRBJ1-1; D is possibly TRBD1 (5 bases). Trimming took 4 bases from V and 5 from J, leaving 11 bases between them. Germline V gene sequence: CDR1 MNHEY, CDR2 SMNVEV (reference sequence). The CDR3 runs to 13 residues. In nucleotides, the CDR3 is TGTGCCAGCAGTTGGGCCGCAGGGACTGAAGCTTTCTTT. This codes for CASSWAAGTEAFF.

The chain combines TRBV10-3 with TRBJ1-1; D gene uncertain. V lost 6 bases and J 1 base, leaving 12 bases between the germline ends. The germline CDR1 and CDR2 sequences are ENHRY and SYGVKD. This CDR3 comprises 14 residues. The CDR3 nucleotides read TGTGCCATCAGAGACCCAGGCGCGAACACTGAAGCTTTCTTT. Translation: CAIRDPGANTEAFF.

This clone was counted at least ten times. The rearrangement joins TRBV12-3 or TRBV12-4 to TRBJ1-1; 8 bases align to TRBD1. CDR3 length equals 13 residues. With V trimmed by 7 bases and J by 7 bases, 8 bases remained unmatched. The DNA of the CDR3 is TGTGCCAGCAACGCAGGGGGCCCGCGTGAAGCTTTCTTT. It translates to CASNAGGPREAFF.

The V gene is TRBV7-9, the J gene TRBJ2-7; D perhaps matches TRBD2 (5 bases). The CDR3 runs 14 residues. Trimming pared 6 bases from V and 0 bases from J, leaving 12 bases between. Germline-derived CDR1 and CDR2 are SEHNR and FQNEAQ (reference sequence). This CDR3 is CASRLRADSYEQYF. For the CDR3, the DNA is TGTGCCAGCAGATTGAGAGCGGACTCCTACGAGCAGTACTTC. Full variable domain (missing parts from reference TRBV7-9 and TRBJ2-7): DTGVSQNPRHKITKRGQNVTFRCDPISEHNRLYWYRQTLGQGPEFLTYFQNEAQLEKSRLLSDRFSAERPKGSFSTLEIQRTEQGDSAMYLCASRLRADSYEQYFGPGTRLTVT.

This chain uses TRBV6-1 with TRBJ2-7; 15 bases map to TRBD2. In germline, CDR1 is MNHNS, CDR2 SASEGT. The ends lost 3 bases at V and 5 bases at J; junction bases unmatched: 5. The CDR3 consists of 16 residues. CDR3 region: CASSDRTSGRGDEQYF. The CDR3 nucleotides are TGTGCCAGCAGTGATCGGACTAGCGGGAGGGGGGACGAGCAGTACTTC.

The chain uses TRBV5-4 and TRBJ2-7; no definite D call. Trimming removed 1 base from V and 1 base from J, with 6 bases in between. CDR1 and CDR2 (germline): SGHNT, YYREEE (reference sequence). This CDR3 has 13 amino acids. CDR3 sequence: CASSLTDSYEQYF. The CDR3 DNA is TGTGCCAGCAGCTTGACAGATTCCTACGAGCAGTACTTC. The full variable domain, its missing parts supplied by reference TRBV5-4 and TRBJ2-7, is ETGVTQSPTHLIKTRGQQVTLRCSSQSGHNTVSWYQQALGQGPQFIFQYYREEENGRGNFPPRFSGLQFPNYSSELNVNALELDDSALYLCASSLTDSYEQYFGPGTRLTVT.

The rearrangement joins TRBV28 to TRBJ2-3; 10 bases line up with TRBD2. CDR1 MDHEN and CDR2 SYDVKM come from the germline V gene. The CDR3 loop spans 15 amino acids. The trim removed 3 bases at V and 14 bases at J, leaving 14 bases unmatched. CDR3 sequence: CASSFDSGGKLLGYF. CDR3 sequence (DNA): TGTGCCAGCAGTTTTGATAGCGGGGGGAAACTACTGGGGTATTTT.

V gene TRBV28 combines with J gene TRBJ2-2, with a tentative D call TRBD1 (5 bases). V was clipped by 6 bases and J by 6 bases, with 11 bases between them. CDR1 and CDR2 (germline): MDHEN, SYDVKM. The CDR3 has 13 residues. CDR3 sequence: CASSLQGAGELFF. CDR3 in DNA: TGTGCCAGCAGCCTACAAGGGGCCGGGGAGCTGTTTTTT.

The chain recombines TRBV27 with TRBJ1-2; 8 positions agree with TRBD1. CDR1 MNHEY and CDR2 SMNVEV come from the germline V gene (reference sequence). CDR3 length: 16 residues. Trimming removed 1 base from V and 4 bases from J; junction bases left unmatched: 8. CDR3 sequence: CASSLFPGGPIYGYTF. The CDR3, as DNA: TGTGCCAGCAGTTTATTTCCAGGGGGCCCAATCTATGGCTACACCTTC.